This TCR beta chain came from a study of beta chain features in type 1 diabetes. Concerning this clone itself: The antigen is undetermined.

The CDR3 runs 15 residues. The V end lost 1 base, the J end lost 4 bases, and 8 bases lay between the germline ends. CDR1 and CDR2 from the germline V gene are MGHRA and YSYEKL. Study outcomes and limitations: Reduced insertions and increased deletions marked VDJ junctions in type 1 diabetes patients.

As every portion of the isolated RNA was reverse transcribed, the sequencing read expressed TCRB transcripts. This table comes from immunoSEQ multiplex PCR, and its TCRdb copy is limited to in-frame clones, with some not included. The data contain under 900,000 clones, about a sixth of them singletons. This sequence originates from a young woman in good health. The chain links TRBV4-1 to TRBJ1-6; D remains ambiguous. Input material: naive CD4+ T cells from blood. CDR3: CASSQVGQYNSPLHF. CDR3 DNA: TGCGCCAGCAGCCAAGTGGGCCAGTATAATTCACCCCTCCACTTT.